A single sample is the source of the 18 T cell receptor beta chains below, sequenced in a study of blood T cell repertoires in COVID-19. Assay used: immunoSEQ multiplex PCR; TCRdb lists only in-frame clones, some missing. The data hold about 240,000 clones, with nearly 85% observed a single time. The specimen sequenced was peripheral blood. The receptors derive from a human donor in a cohort sampled during active COVID-19.

This clone was observed once. The chain uses TRBV16 and TRBJ1-3, with D perhaps TRBD1 (6 bases). V gave up 0 bases and J gave up 2 bases, with 14 bases separating them. Germline V lookup: CDR1 KGHSY, CDR2 FQNENV. The CDR3 is 17 amino acids. The CDR3 DNA reads TGTGCCAGCAGCCAATCGTCGCGGGGGGCTGCTGGAAACACCATATATTTT. This gives the protein CASSQSSRGAAGNTIYF.

Only one count was recorded for this clone. This chain joins TRBV2 and TRBJ2-1; D ambiguous. This CDR3 is built from 15 residues. The germline CDR1 and CDR2 sequences are SNHLY and FYNNEI. V lost 4 bases to trimming and J lost 0 bases, with 10 bases between them. DNA of the CDR3: TGTGCCAGCAGTGTTGGCAGAACCTCCTACAATGAGCAGTTCTTC. Translated, it gives CASSVGRTSYNEQFF. The full variable domain, with the rest looked up from reference TRBV2 and TRBJ2-1, is EPEVTQTPSHQVTQMGQEVILRCVPISNHLYFYWYRQILGQKVEFLVSFYNNEISEKSEIFDDQFSVERPDGSNFTLKIRSTKLEDSAMYFCASSVGRTSYNEQFFGPGTRLTVL.

J is TRBJ2-5 and V is TRBV14; TRBD1 might be the D (5 bases). Germline V lookup: CDR1 SGHDN, CDR2 FVKESK. This CDR3 contains 15 residues. Trimming stripped 4 bases from V and 1 base from J, with 13 bases between. CDR3 loop: CASSPYDRIQETQYF. As DNA, the CDR3 is TGTGCCAGCAGCCCTTACGACAGAATCCAAGAGACCCAGTACTTC.

The CDR3 protein is CASSLIGRSTDTQYF. In DNA form, the CDR3 reads TGTGCCAGCAGTTTAATTGGGCGATCCACAGATACGCAGTATTTT. V gene TRBV28 combines with J gene TRBJ2-3; no reliable D call. Germline V gene lookup returns CDR1 MDHEN and CDR2 SYDVKM. The CDR3 totals 15 residues. V was cut by 2 bases and J by 2 bases, with 11 bases left in between. Using reference TRBV28 and TRBJ2-3 for the parts outside the CDR3, the full variable domain is DVKVTQSSRYLVKRTGEKVFLECVQDMDHENMFWYRQDPGLGLRLIYFSYDVKMKEKGDIPEGYSVSREKKERFSLILESASTNQTSMYLCASSLIGRSTDTQYFGPGTRLTVL.

This sequence joins TRBV2 and TRBJ2-3; no reliable D call. Between the trimmed V and J ends, which lost 3 bases and 3 bases, there was a span of 16 bases. Germline V gives CDR1 SNHLY, CDR2 FYNNEI. The CDR3 spans 16 residues. The CDR3 sequence: CASSDDRNSRTDTQYF. As DNA, the CDR3 is TGTGCCAGCAGTGATGATCGGAACAGCAGAACAGATACGCAGTATTTT.

V is TRBV4-1 and J is TRBJ2-5; 9 bases match TRBD2. Trimming took 0 bases from V and 4 from J; bases not matched to a gene: 3. Per germline, CDR1 MGHRA and CDR2 YSYEKL. The CDR3 length is 15 residues. The CDR3, as DNA: TGCGCCAGCAGCCAAGATAGAGCGGGGGGAGAGACCCAGTACTTC. It yields the protein CASSQDRAGGETQYF.

This chain links TRBV5-1 with TRBJ1-2; D may be TRBD1 (5 bases). The V and J ends lost 5 bases and 8 bases respectively, with 19 bases between them. Germline V gene data show CDR1 as SGHRS and CDR2 as YFSETQ. The CDR3 consists of 14 residues. This CDR3 is CASSPVGASQGYTF. CDR3 sequence (DNA): TGCGCCAGCAGTCCGGTAGGGGCTTCGCAAGGCTACACCTTC. The full variable domain, completed using reference TRBV5-1 and TRBJ1-2, is KAGVTQTPRYLIKTRGQQVTLSCSPISGHRSVSWYQQTPGQGLQFLFEYFSETQRNKGNFPGRFSGRQFSNSRSEMNVSTLELGDSALYLCASSPVGASQGYTFGSGTRLTVV.

V is TRBV6-6 and J is TRBJ2-3; 12 positions match TRBD2. V trimming: 5 bases; J trimming: 3 bases; junction bases outside the gene matches: 9. The germline V gene encodes CDR1 MNHNY and CDR2 SVGAGI (reference sequence). The CDR3 is 17 amino acids. The CDR3 reads CASSPLGLAGSTDTQYF. The CDR3 DNA reads as TGTGCCAGCAGTCCACTTGGACTAGCGGGGTCAACAGATACGCAGTATTTT.

This chain uses TRBV5-4 with TRBJ2-1; the match to TRBD2 covers 14 bases. Germline loops: CDR1 SGHNT, CDR2 YYREEE (reference sequence). Trimming removed 4 bases from V and 2 bases from J; junction bases left unmatched: 5. The CDR3 contains 17 residues. The CDR3 sequence: CASSRATSGRAYNEQFF. CDR3 nucleotides: TGTGCCAGCAGCCGAGCGACTAGCGGGAGGGCCTACAATGAGCAGTTCTTC.

The CDR3 nucleotides are TGTGCCAGCTCACCAGGGGGACAGACGGAAGAGACCCAGTACTTC. It yields the protein CASSPGGQTEETQYF. This chain connects TRBV18 to TRBJ2-5, with 7 bases fitting TRBD1. Germline CDR1 is KGHSH and CDR2 is LQKENI. This CDR3 comprises 15 residues. Trimming removed 2 bases from V and 3 bases from J; junction bases left unmatched: 6.

J is TRBJ2-5 and V is TRBV4-1; no firm D call. This CDR3 contains 16 residues. The germline CDR1 and CDR2 sequences are MGHRA and YSYEKL. V was cut by 0 bases and J by 1 base, with 12 bases left in between. The CDR3 DNA sequence: TGCGCCAGCAGCCAAGATTTAGCAGTAGTCCAAGAGACCCAGTACTTC. Its translation is CASSQDLAVVQETQYF.

V is TRBV12-5 and J is TRBJ2-3; 10 bases align to TRBD1. Germline V lookup: CDR1 LGHNT, CDR2 FRNRAP. Trimming cost V 8 bases and J 3 bases; bases outside gene matches: 11. CDR3 length equals 16 residues. The CDR3 spells CASNRQGAWLTDTQYF. The CDR3 region has the DNA TGTGCTAGTAATCGACAGGGGGCTTGGTTGACAGATACGCAGTATTTT.

The chain recombines TRBV2 with TRBJ2-2; TRBD2 aligns across 9 bases. V lost 8 bases to trimming and J lost 5 bases; unmatched junction nucleotides: 12. Germline V lookup: CDR1 SNHLY, CDR2 FYNNEI. The CDR3 extends over 16 amino acids. This chain's CDR3 is CASVEGGRALTGELFF. The CDR3 DNA is TGTGCCAGCGTAGAAGGCGGGAGGGCCTTAACCGGGGAGCTGTTTTTT.

The V gene is TRBV5-4, the J gene TRBJ2-1; 9 nucleotides match TRBD2. The CDR3 is 16 residues long. Per germline, CDR1 SGHNT and CDR2 YYREEE (reference sequence). After removal of 3 bases from V and 4 bases from J, the junction contained 8 bases not matched to a gene. The CDR3 sequence is CASSSEPSGNYNEQFF. CDR3 bases: TGTGCCAGCAGCTCCGAGCCTAGCGGGAATTACAATGAGCAGTTCTTC.

CDR3 in DNA: TGCAGTGCTACAGGGGGCTGGGAGCAGTTCTTC. This sequence encodes CSATGGWEQFF. The chain joins TRBV20-1 to TRBJ2-1, with 8 bases lining up with TRBD1. The CDR3 has 11 residues. CDR1 DFQATT and CDR2 SNEGSKA come from the germline V gene (reference sequence). J gave up 10 bases and V 4 bases, and 3 bases lay outside the gene matches.

V usage is TRBV5-1 and J usage is TRBJ1-2; 7 bases agree with TRBD1. Germline lookup yields CDR1 SGHRS and CDR2 YFSETQ. V gave up 4 bases and J gave up 2 bases; unmatched junction bases: 2. The CDR3 is made up of 13 amino acids. The CDR3 protein is CASSEGANYGYTF. The CDR3 bases are TGCGCCAGCAGCGAGGGGGCGAACTATGGCTACACCTTC.

Of note for this clone: Other nucleotide sequences in the sample specify the same CDR3. The V and J genes are TRBV30 and TRBJ1-2; the match to TRBD1 covers 7 bases. Germline lookup yields CDR1 GTSNPN and CDR2 SVGIG (reference sequence). The CDR3 runs 11 residues. V shed 7 bases, J shed 6 bases, and the junction held 5 bases outside the gene matches. The CDR3 bases are TGTGCCTCAAGAACAGGGGATGGCTACACCTTC. Its protein product is CASRTGDGYTF.

This chain joins TRBV5-5 and TRBJ2-5, with a weak D call TRBD2 (5 bases). Trimming removed 2 bases at V and 5 bases at J, with 19 bases between. There are 16 residues in the CDR3. The germline V gene encodes CDR1 SGHKS and CDR2 YYEKEE (reference sequence). Written as DNA, the CDR3 is TGTGCCAGCAGCTTTGGGCGTCCGAGGCGCGGGGAGACCCAGTACTTC. Its translation: CASSFGRPRRGETQYF.